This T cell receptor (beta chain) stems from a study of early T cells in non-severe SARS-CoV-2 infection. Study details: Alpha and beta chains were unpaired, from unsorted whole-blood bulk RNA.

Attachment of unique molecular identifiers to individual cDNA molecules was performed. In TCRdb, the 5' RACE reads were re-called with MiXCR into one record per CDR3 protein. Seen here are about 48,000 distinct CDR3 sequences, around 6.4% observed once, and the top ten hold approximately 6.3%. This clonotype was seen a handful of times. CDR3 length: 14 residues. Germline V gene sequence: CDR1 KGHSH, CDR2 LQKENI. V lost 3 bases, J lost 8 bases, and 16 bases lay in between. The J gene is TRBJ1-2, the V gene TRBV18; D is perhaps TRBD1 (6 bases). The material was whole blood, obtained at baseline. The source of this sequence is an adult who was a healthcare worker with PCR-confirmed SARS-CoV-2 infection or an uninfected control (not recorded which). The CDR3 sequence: CASSPGTPSRGYTF. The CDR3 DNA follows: TGTGCCAGCTCACCCGGGACACCCTCCCGGGGCTACACCTTC.